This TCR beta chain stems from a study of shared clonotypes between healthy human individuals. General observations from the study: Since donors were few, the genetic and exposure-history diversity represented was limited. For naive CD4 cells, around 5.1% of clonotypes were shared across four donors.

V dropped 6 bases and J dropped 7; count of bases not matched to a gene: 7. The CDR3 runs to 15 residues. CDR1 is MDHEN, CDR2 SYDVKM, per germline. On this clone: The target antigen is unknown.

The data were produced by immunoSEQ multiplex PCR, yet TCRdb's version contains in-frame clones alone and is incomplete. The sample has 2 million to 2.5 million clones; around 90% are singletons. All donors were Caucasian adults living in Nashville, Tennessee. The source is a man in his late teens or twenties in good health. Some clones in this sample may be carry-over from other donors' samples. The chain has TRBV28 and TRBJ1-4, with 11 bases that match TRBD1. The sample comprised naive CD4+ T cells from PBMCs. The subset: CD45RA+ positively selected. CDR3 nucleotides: TGTGCCAGCAGCCTTCGGACAGGGGGCTTTGAAAAACTGTTTTTT. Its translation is CASSLRTGGFEKLFF.